This record looks at one T cell receptor beta chain sequence and its context. Its matching antigen is unknown. Germline V gene lookup returns CDR1 SEHNR and CDR2 FQNEAQ (reference sequence). The CDR3 length is 15 residues. V lost 3 bases and J lost 7; bases outside the gene matches: 7. The data are from a study of T cells after yellow fever vaccination. Study results and caveats: Re-detected after boosting: most primary clones, around 96% of CD4 and 75% to 90% of CD8.

A process of 5'RACE template switching, which added a universal primer site and UMIs, was used to make TCR cDNA. TCRdb used MiXCR to reprocess the 5' RACE reads, holding one entry per CDR3 protein. The table includes around 250,000 distinct CDR3 sequences, 6% to 7.5% detected once. The rearrangement links TRBV7-9 to TRBJ2-1; 9 bases fit TRBD2. This specimen was CD4+ T cells sorted from PBMCs, taken 15 days after the yellow fever booster vaccination. The source of this sequence is a man in his thirties or forties who received the YFV17D yellow fever vaccine. The DNA of the CDR3 is TGTGCCAGCAGCTTTCGGGTAGCGGGAGTTAATGAGCAGTTCTTC. Protein: CASSFRVAGVNEQFF. The whole variable domain, filled in from reference TRBV7-9 and TRBJ2-1, reads DTGVSQNPRHKITKRGQNVTFRCDPISEHNRLYWYRQTLGQGPEFLTYFQNEAQLEKSRLLSDRFSAERPKGSFSTLEIQRTEQGDSAMYLCASSFRVAGVNEQFFGPGTRLTVL.